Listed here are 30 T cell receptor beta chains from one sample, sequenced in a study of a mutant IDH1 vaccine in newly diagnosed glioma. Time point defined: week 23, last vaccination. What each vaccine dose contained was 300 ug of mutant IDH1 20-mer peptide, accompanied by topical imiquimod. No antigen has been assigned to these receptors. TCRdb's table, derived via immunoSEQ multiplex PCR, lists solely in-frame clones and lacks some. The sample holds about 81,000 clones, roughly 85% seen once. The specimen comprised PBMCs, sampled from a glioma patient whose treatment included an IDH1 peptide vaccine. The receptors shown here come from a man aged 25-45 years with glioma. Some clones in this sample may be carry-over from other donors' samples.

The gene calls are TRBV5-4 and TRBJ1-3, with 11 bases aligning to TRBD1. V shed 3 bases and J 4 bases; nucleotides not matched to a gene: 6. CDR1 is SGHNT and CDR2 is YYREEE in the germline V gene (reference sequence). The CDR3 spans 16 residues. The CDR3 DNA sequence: TGTGCCAGCAGCTCGGACAGGGGGCTAAGGGGAAACACCATATATTTT. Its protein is CASSSDRGLRGNTIYF.

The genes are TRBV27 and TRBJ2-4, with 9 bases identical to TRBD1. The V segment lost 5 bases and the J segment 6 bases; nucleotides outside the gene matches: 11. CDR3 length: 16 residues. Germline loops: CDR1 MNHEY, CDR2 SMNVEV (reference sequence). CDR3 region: CASSTGQGLSLNIQYF. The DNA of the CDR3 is TGTGCCAGCAGTACGGGACAGGGACTGTCATTAAACATTCAGTACTTC.

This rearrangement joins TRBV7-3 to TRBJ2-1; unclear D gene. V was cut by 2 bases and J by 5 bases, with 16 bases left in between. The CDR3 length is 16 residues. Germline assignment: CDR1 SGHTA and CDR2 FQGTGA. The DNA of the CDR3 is TGTGCCAGCAGCTTACTTCCCTTACAGTCGAACAATGAGCAGTTCTTC. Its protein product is CASSLLPLQSNNEQFF.

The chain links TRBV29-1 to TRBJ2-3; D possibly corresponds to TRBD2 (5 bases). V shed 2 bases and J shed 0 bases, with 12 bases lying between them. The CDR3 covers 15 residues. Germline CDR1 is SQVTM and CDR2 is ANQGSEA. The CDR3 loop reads CSVERIRGSTDTQYF. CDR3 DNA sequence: TGCAGCGTTGAAAGGATTAGAGGGAGCACAGATACGCAGTATTTT.

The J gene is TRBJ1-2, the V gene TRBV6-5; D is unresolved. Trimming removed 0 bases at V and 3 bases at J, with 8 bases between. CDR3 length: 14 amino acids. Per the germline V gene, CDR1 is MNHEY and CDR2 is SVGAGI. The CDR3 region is CASSYSGIYYGYTF. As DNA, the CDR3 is TGTGCCAGCAGTTACTCCGGGATTTACTATGGCTACACCTTC.

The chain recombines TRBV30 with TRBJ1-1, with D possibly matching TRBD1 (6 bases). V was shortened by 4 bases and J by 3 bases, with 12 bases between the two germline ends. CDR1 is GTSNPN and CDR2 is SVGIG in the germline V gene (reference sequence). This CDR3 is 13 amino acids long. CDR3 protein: CAWTAGADTEAFF. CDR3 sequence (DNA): TGTGCCTGGACGGCAGGGGCGGACACTGAAGCTTTCTTT.

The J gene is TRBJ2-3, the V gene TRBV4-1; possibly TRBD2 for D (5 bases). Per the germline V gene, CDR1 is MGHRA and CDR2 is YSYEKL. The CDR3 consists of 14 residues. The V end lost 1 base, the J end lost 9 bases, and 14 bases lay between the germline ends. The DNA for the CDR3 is TGCGCCAGCAGCCAAGGGCTAGCCCAAGCCACGCAGTATTTT. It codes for CASSQGLAQATQYF.

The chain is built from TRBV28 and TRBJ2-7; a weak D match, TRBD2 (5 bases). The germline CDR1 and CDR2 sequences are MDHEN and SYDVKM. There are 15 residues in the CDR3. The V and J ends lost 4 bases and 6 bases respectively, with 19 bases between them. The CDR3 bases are TGTGCCAGCAGTTCCTCGGTGACGGCGGGCTCCGAGCAGTACTTC. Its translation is CASSSSVTAGSEQYF.

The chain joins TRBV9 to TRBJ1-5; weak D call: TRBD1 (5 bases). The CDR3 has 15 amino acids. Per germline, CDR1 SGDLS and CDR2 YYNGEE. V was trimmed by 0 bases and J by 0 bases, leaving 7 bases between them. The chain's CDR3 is CASSVVGDSNQPQHF. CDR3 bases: TGTGCCAGCAGCGTAGTAGGGGATAGCAATCAGCCCCAGCATTTT.

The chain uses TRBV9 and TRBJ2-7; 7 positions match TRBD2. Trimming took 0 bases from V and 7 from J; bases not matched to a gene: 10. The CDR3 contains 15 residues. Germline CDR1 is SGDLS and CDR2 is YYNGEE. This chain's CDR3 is CASSVVGGGPEEQYF. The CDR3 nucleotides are TGTGCCAGCAGCGTAGTCGGGGGAGGGCCTGAAGAGCAGTACTTC.

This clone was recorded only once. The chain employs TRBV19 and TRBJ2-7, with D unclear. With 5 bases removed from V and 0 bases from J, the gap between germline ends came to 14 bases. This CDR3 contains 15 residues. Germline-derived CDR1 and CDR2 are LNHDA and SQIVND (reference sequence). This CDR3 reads CASSSALSSSYEQYF. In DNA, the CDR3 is TGTGCCAGTAGTTCCGCCCTTAGTAGCTCCTACGAGCAGTACTTC.

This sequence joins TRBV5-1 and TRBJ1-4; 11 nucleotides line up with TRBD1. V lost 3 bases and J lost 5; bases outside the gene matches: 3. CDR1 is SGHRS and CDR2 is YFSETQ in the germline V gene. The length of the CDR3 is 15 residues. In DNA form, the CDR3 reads TGCGCCAGCAGCTACGGGACAGGGGGAAATGAAAAACTGTTTTTT. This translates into CASSYGTGGNEKLFF.

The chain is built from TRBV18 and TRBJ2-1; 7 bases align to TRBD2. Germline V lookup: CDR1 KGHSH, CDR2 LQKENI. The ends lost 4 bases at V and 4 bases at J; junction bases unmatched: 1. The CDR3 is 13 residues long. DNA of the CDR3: TGTGCCAGCTCACGGCGGGGGTACAATGAGCAGTTCTTC. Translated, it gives CASSRRGYNEQFF.

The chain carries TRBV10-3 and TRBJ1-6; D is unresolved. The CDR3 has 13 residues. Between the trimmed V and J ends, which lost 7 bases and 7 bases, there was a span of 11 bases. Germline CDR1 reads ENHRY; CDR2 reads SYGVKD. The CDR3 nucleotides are TGTGCCATCACCCTCACGCAGAATTCACCCCTCCACTTT. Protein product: CAITLTQNSPLHF.

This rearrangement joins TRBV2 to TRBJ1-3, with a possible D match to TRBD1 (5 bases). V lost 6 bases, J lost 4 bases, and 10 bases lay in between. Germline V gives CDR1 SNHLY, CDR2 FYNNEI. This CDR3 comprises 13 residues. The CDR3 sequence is CASSADIGNTIYF. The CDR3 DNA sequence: TGTGCCAGCAGCGCGGACATAGGAAACACCATATATTTT. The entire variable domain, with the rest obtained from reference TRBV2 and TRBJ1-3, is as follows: EPEVTQTPSHQVTQMGQEVILRCVPISNHLYFYWYRQILGQKVEFLVSFYNNEISEKSEIFDDQFSVERPDGSNFTLKIRSTKLEDSAMYFCASSADIGNTIYFGEGSWLTVV.

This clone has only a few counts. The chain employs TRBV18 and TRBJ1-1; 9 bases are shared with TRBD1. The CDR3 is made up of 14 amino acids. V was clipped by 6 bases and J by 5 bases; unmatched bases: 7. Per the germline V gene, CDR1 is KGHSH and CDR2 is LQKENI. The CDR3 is CASSPGTGRTEAFF. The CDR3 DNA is TGTGCCAGCTCTCCCGGGACAGGGAGGACTGAAGCTTTCTTT.

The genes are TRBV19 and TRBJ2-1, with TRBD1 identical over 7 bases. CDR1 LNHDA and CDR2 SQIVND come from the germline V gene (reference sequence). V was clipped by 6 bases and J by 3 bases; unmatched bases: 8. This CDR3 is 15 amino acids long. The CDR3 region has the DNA TGTGCCAGTAGGTCGGGGACAGTAATCTACAATGAGCAGTTCTTC. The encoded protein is CASRSGTVIYNEQFF. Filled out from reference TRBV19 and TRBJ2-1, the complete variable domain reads DGGITQSPKYLFRKEGQNVTLSCEQNLNHDAMYWYRQDPGQGLRLIYYSQIVNDFQKGDIAEGYSVSREKKESFPLTVTSAQKNPTAFYLCASRSGTVIYNEQFFGPGTRLTVL.

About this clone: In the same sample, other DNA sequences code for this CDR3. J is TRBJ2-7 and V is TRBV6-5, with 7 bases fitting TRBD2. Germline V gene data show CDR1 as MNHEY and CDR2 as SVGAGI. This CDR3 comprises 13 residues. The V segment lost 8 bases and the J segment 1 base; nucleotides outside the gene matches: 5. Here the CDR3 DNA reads TGTGCCAGCCGCCGGGACTATTCCTACGAGCAGTACTTC. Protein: CASRRDYSYEQYF.

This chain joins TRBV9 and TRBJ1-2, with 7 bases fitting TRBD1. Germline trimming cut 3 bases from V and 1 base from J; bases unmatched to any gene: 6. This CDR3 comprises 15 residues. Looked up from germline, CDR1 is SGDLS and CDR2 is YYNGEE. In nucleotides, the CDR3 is TGTGCCAGCAGCGGCCGGGACAGAATTAACTATGGCTACACCTTC. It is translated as CASSGRDRINYGYTF.

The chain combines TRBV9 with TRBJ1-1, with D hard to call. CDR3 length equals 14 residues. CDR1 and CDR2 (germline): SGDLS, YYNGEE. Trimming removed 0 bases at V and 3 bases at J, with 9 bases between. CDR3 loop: CASSVVSRDTEAFF. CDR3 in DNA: TGTGCCAGCAGCGTAGTAAGTAGGGACACTGAAGCTTTCTTT.

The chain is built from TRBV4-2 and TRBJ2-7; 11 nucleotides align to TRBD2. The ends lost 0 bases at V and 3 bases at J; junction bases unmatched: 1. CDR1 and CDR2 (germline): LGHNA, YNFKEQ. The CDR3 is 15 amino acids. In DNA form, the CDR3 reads TGTGCCAGCAGCCAAGAGACTAGCGGGATCTACGAGCAGTACTTC. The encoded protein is CASSQETSGIYEQYF.

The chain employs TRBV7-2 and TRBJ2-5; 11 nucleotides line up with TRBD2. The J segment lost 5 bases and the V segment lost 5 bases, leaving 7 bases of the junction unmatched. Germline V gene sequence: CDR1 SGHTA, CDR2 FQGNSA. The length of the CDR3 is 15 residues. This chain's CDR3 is CASSVTSGRWETQYF. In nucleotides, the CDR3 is TGTGCCAGCAGCGTTACTAGCGGGAGATGGGAGACCCAGTACTTC.

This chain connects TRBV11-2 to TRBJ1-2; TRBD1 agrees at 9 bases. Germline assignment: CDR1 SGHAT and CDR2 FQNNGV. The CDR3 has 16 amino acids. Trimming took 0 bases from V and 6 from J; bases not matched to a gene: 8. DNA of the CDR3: TGTGCCAGCAGCTTAGATCGTACAGGGGGCTGGAATGGCTACACCTTC. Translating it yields CASSLDRTGGWNGYTF.

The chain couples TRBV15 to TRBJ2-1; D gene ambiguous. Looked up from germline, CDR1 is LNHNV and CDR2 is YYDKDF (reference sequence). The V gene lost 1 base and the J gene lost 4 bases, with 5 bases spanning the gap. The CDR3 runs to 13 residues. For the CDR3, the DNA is TGTGCCACCAGCAGAGGCCCTTACAATGAGCAGTTCTTC. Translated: CATSRGPYNEQFF.

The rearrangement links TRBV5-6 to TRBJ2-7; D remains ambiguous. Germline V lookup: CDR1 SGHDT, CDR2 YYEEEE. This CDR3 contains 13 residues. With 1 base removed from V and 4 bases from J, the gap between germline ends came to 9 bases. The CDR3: CASSLKGRYEQYF. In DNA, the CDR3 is TGTGCCAGCAGCTTGAAGGGAAGGTACGAGCAGTACTTC.

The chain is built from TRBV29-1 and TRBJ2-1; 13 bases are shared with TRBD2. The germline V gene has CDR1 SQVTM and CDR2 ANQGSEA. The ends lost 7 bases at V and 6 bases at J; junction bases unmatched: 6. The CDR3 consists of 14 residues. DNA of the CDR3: TGCAGCGCCGGGGGGACTAGCGGGATCAATGAGCAGTTCTTC. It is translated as CSAGGTSGINEQFF.

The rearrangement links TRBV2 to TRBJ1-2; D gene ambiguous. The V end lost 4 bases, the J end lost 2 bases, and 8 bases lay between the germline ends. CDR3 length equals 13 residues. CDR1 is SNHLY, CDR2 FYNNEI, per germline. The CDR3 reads CASSGRINYGYTF. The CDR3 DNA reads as TGTGCCAGCAGTGGCAGGATCAACTATGGCTACACCTTC.

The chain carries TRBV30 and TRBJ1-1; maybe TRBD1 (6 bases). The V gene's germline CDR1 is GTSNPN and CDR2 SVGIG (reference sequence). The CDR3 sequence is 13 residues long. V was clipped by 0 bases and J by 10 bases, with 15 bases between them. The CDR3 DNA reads TGTGCCTGGAGTGTAGGTACAGGGCAACCAGCTTTCTTT. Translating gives CAWSVGTGQPAFF.

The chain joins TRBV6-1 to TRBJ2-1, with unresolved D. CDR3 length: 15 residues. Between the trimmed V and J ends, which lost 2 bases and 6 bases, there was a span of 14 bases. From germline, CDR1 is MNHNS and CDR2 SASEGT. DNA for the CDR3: TGTGCCAGCAGTGAAAATTTCTGGCAGCCCAATGAGCAGTTCTTC. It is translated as CASSENFWQPNEQFF.

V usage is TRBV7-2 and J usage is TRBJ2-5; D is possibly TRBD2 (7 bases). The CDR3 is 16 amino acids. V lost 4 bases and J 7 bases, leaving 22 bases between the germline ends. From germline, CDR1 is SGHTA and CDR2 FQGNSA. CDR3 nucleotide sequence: TGTGCCAGCAGCTCCCGGACTAGGACCCCCAGGGGGACCCAGTACTTC. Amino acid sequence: CASSSRTRTPRGTQYF.